Shown below are 25 T cell receptor beta chains from a single sample sequenced in a study of Graves' ophthalmopathy and Graves' hyperthyroidism. Amplification from RNA transcripts yielded the TCR beta CDR3 regions. HTBI primers were employed in first-round RT-PCR, then a second-round multiplex PCR followed. TCRdb reprocessed the multiplex PCR reads via MiXCR and lists one record per CDR3 protein. This table has 500,000 to 700,000 distinct CDR3 sequences, over 20% appearing once. The sequenced sample was peripheral blood. These receptors all come from a woman under 30 with stable Graves' hyperthyroidism. Some clones in this sample may be carry-over from other donors' samples.

A word on this clonotype: The conserved phenylalanine or tryptophan is not found at the CDR3 terminus, so this likely reflects a read error. The chain has TRBV6-2 or TRBV6-3 and TRBJ1-5; maybe TRBD1 (6 bases). Trimming removed 8 bases at V and 5 bases at J, with 13 bases between. This CDR3 is built from 13 residues. The V gene's germline CDR1 is MNHEY and CDR2 SVGEGT. CDR3 coding DNA: TGTGCCAGCTCTATACAGGGTTATCAGCCCCAGCATGTT. It yields the protein CASSIQGYQPQHV.

This clonotype came up many times. The chain uses TRBV6-5 and TRBJ1-1, with D tentatively TRBD1 (5 bases). Per germline, CDR1 MNHEY and CDR2 SVGAGI. Trimming pared 4 bases from V and 4 bases from J, leaving 13 bases between. This CDR3 region has 14 residues. The CDR3 DNA follows: TGTGCCAGCAGTTTCGGGGGTTTGGGCACTGAAGCTTTCTTT. This gives the protein CASSFGGLGTEAFF.

This clonotype was counted ten times or more. The chain uses TRBV6-5 and TRBJ1-1; weak D call: TRBD1 (6 bases). CDR1 and CDR2 (germline): MNHEY, SVGAGI. V was trimmed by 5 bases and J by 4 bases, leaving 14 bases between them. The CDR3 sequence is 14 residues long. CDR3 DNA: TGTGCCAGCAGTCCACGGACAGTTTCCACTGAAGCTTTCTTT. Residues: CASSPRTVSTEAFF.

In its sample, this clonotype was seen many times. This sequence joins TRBV9 and TRBJ2-5; D might be TRBD2 (6 bases). The CDR3 totals 14 residues. Germline values: CDR1 SGDLS, CDR2 YYNGEE. V dropped 1 base and J dropped 1 base, with 8 bases sitting between them. CDR3 residues: CASSVSGGQETQYF. The CDR3 DNA reads as TGTGCCAGCAGCGTATCCGGGGGCCAAGAGACCCAGTACTTC.

This clonotype was recorded many times. This chain links TRBV6-1 with TRBJ1-2; possible D gene TRBD1, 5 bases. The CDR3 runs to 15 residues. CDR1 is MNHNS, CDR2 SASEGT, per germline. The V end lost 0 bases, the J end lost 5 bases, and 13 bases lay between the germline ends. The chain's CDR3 is CASSEAWQGGYGYTF. CDR3 sequence (DNA): TGTGCCAGCAGTGAAGCGTGGCAGGGTGGATATGGCTACACCTTC.

Many counts were recorded for this clonotype. The chain recombines TRBV20-1 with TRBJ1-6; D ambiguous. V was clipped by 1 base and J by 12 bases, with 10 bases between them. The CDR3 covers 12 residues. The germline CDR1 and CDR2 sequences are DFQATT and SNEGSKA (reference sequence). This chain's CDR3 is CSARAGGEPLHF. The CDR3 DNA is TGCAGTGCTAGAGCGGGCGGGGAACCCCTCCACTTT.

This clonotype was detected many times. The chain is built from TRBV6-1 and TRBJ1-2; possibly TRBD1 for D (6 bases). Per the germline V gene, CDR1 is MNHNS and CDR2 is SASEGT. The length of the CDR3 is 13 residues. With 7 bases removed from V and 4 bases from J, the gap between germline ends came to 13 bases. The CDR3 region has the DNA TGTGCCAGCACCAAGGGGGGGGCCTATGGCTACACCTTC. Translation: CASTKGGAYGYTF.

The gene calls are TRBV6-1 and TRBJ2-5, with 16 bases lining up with TRBD2. This CDR3 region has 18 residues. The V gene end was trimmed by 5 bases and the J gene end by 2 bases; junction bases not matched to a gene: 8. Germline assignment: CDR1 MNHNS and CDR2 SASEGT. Written as DNA, the CDR3 is TGTGCCAGCAGTATGGGACTAGCGGGAGGGCCTAAGCAAGAGACCCAGTACTTC. Residues: CASSMGLAGGPKQETQYF.

This clonotype came up many times. This chain connects TRBV20-1 to TRBJ1-5; 8 bases map to TRBD1. The germline gives CDR1 DFQATT, CDR2 SNEGSKA (reference sequence). This CDR3 is built from 14 residues. V lost 3 bases to trimming and J lost 7 bases; unmatched junction nucleotides: 8. CDR3 sequence: CSASDGQGGQPQHF. The DNA for the CDR3 is TGCAGTGCTAGTGATGGACAGGGCGGGCAGCCCCAGCATTTT.

V is TRBV6-1 and J is TRBJ1-3, with D unresolved. Germline CDR1 and CDR2: MNHNS and SASEGT. V dropped 6 bases and J dropped 0 bases, with 12 bases sitting between them. CDR3 length: 15 residues. The CDR3 DNA reads as TGTGCCAGCAGCCCTTACATCTTCTCTGGAAACACCATATATTTT. This gives the protein CASSPYIFSGNTIYF.

This chain uses TRBV7-2 with TRBJ1-2; 10 positions agree with TRBD1. CDR1 SGHTA and CDR2 FQGNSA come from the germline V gene. V gave up 5 bases and J gave up 7 bases; unmatched junction bases: 10. The CDR3 loop spans 15 amino acids. This chain's CDR3 is CASSPRGQGRGGYTF. CDR3 nucleotide sequence: TGTGCCAGCAGCCCAAGGGGACAGGGGCGAGGTGGCTACACCTTC.

This clonotype turned up a few times. The rearrangement links TRBV14 to TRBJ1-1, with D maybe TRBD1 (5 bases). The germline gives CDR1 SGHDN, CDR2 FVKESK. The CDR3 runs 17 residues. Deletions cut 2 bases from V and 1 base from J, with 17 bases between. CDR3 nucleotide sequence: TGTGCCAGCAGCCAATTTCGTCTGAATGACAGGAACACTGAAGCTTTCTTT. Its translation is CASSQFRLNDRNTEAFF.

This clonotype was picked up many times. This chain joins TRBV12-3 or TRBV12-4 and TRBJ1-3, with D tentatively TRBD1 (5 bases). V shed 7 bases and J shed 3 bases, with 13 bases lying between them. The CDR3 is 14 amino acids. The CDR3 loop reads CASKVQGIGNTIYF. CDR3 nucleotides: TGTGCCAGCAAAGTCCAGGGTATTGGAAACACCATATATTTT.

In this sample, this clonotype turned up many times. The chain couples TRBV11-2 to TRBJ2-5, with TRBD1 matching 8 bases. The CDR3 consists of 16 residues. The germline CDR1 and CDR2 sequences are SGHAT and FQNNGV. The J segment lost 2 bases and the V segment lost 5 bases, leaving 10 bases of the junction unmatched. The CDR3 loop reads CASSPRGLAGQETQYF. CDR3 coding DNA: TGTGCCAGCAGCCCCAGGGGGCTGGCTGGTCAAGAGACCCAGTACTTC.

This clonotype has at least ten counts. The CDR3: CASRVPRGADTGELFF. The CDR3 DNA follows: TGTGCCAGCAGAGTGCCTAGGGGCGCGGACACCGGGGAGCTGTTTTTT. The gene calls are TRBV28 and TRBJ2-2; D is perhaps TRBD1 (5 bases). The CDR3 is 16 residues long. V was shortened by 6 bases and J by 3 bases, with 17 bases between the two germline ends. Germline V CDR1 and CDR2: MDHEN, SYDVKM.

This clonotype was picked up many times. The V call is TRBV6-1, the J call TRBJ1-1; D might be TRBD1 (5 bases). Germline CDR1 is MNHNS and CDR2 is SASEGT. The CDR3 sequence is 14 residues long. V lost 7 bases and J lost 2, with 14 bases in between. The CDR3 sequence: CASTRGSLNTEAFF. The CDR3 bases are TGTGCCAGCACCCGGGGCTCGTTAAACACTGAAGCTTTCTTT.

In this sample, this clonotype turned up many times. The chain carries TRBV27 and TRBJ1-1, with D tentatively TRBD1 (6 bases). The ends were cut back, 5 bases at V and 5 bases at J, with 18 bases in the middle. Germline CDR1 MNHEY, CDR2 SMNVEV (reference sequence). CDR3 length equals 15 residues. CDR3 amino acids: CASSLTGGRGTEAFF. In nucleotides, the CDR3 is TGTGCCAGCAGTCTAACTGGGGGGCGCGGGACTGAAGCTTTCTTT.

This clonotype was picked up many times. The V and J genes are TRBV27 and TRBJ1-6; D remains ambiguous. From germline, CDR1 is MNHEY and CDR2 SMNVEV (reference sequence). CDR3 size: 13 residues. Trimming removed 9 bases from V and 5 bases from J, with 11 bases in between. Here the CDR3 reads CASRPTDNSPLHF. The CDR3 DNA follows: TGTGCCAGTAGACCCACGGATAATTCACCCCTCCACTTT.

This clonotype was detected ten times or more. This sequence joins TRBV10-3 and TRBJ1-2, with 10 bases that match TRBD1. Germline CDR1 and CDR2: ENHRY and SYGVKD. The CDR3 contains 14 residues. V dropped 6 bases and J dropped 2; count of bases not matched to a gene: 3. CDR3 nucleotides: TGTGCCATCAGGGGACAGGGGAGCAACTATGGCTACACCTTC. Its translation is CAIRGQGSNYGYTF.

This clonotype has a count of ten or more. This chain joins TRBV27 and TRBJ2-7; D may be TRBD1 (5 bases). From germline, CDR1 is MNHEY and CDR2 SMNVEV (reference sequence). The CDR3 is made up of 13 amino acids. Trimming removed 6 bases at V and 0 bases at J, with 9 bases between. CDR3 protein: CASSYDSSYEQYF. For the CDR3, the DNA is TGTGCCAGCAGCTATGACAGCTCCTACGAGCAGTACTTC.

This clonotype was seen a single time. The rearrangement links TRBV28 to TRBJ1-2, with D perhaps TRBD1 (6 bases). Trimming pared 4 bases from V and 2 bases from J, leaving 14 bases between. The CDR3 covers 15 residues. Germline CDR1 reads MDHEN; CDR2 reads SYDVKM. CDR3 sequence: CASSSFPTGNYGYTF. The DNA of the CDR3 is TGTGCCAGCAGTTCCTTCCCTACAGGGAACTATGGCTACACCTTC.

This clonotype was recorded at least ten times. The chain links TRBV3-1 to TRBJ2-7; D is perhaps TRBD1 (5 bases). Germline loops: CDR1 LGHDT, CDR2 YNNKEL (reference sequence). CDR3 length equals 17 residues. The V gene lost 1 base and the J gene lost 2 bases, with 18 bases spanning the gap. This chain's CDR3 is CASSQGQTTESTYEQYF. The CDR3 nucleotides are TGTGCCAGCAGCCAAGGGCAAACGACAGAGTCGACCTACGAGCAGTACTTC.

This clonotype was detected ten times or more. The genes are TRBV7-2 and TRBJ1-6; no clear D gene. Trimming cost V 6 bases and J 1 base, with 28 bases left between them. The CDR3 loop spans 21 amino acids. Looked up from germline, CDR1 is SGHTA and CDR2 is FQGNSA. The CDR3 protein is CASSPLRAPRPNFSYNSPLHF. CDR3 in DNA: TGTGCCAGCAGTCCACTCCGAGCCCCGCGCCCGAATTTTTCCTATAATTCACCCCTCCACTTT.

This clonotype was counted at least ten times. The CDR3 sequence is CASSLYQQETQYF. In DNA, the CDR3 is TGTGCCAGCAGCTTATACCAGCAAGAGACCCAGTACTTC. This chain uses TRBV7-9 with TRBJ2-5, with no clear D. The germline V gene has CDR1 SEHNR and CDR2 FQNEAQ (reference sequence). V lost 2 bases and J 2 bases, leaving 6 bases between the germline ends. CDR3 length equals 13 residues.

This clonotype was picked up many times. At one end, the junction sequence differs from germline, possibly due to a read error. The chain combines TRBV6-4 with TRBJ2-2, with D maybe TRBD2 (6 bases). The CDR3 loop spans 18 amino acids. CDR1 and CDR2 from the germline V gene are MRHNA and SNTAGT. The CDR3 nucleotides read TGTGCCAGCAGTCGTACCCCTCCAGCGGGCCTCAACACCGGGGAGCTGGTTTTT. Translated, it gives CASSRTPPAGLNTGELVF.